This T cell receptor beta chain is from a study of CD8+ T cells in alopecia areata. Trimming cost V 1 base and J 2 bases; bases outside gene matches: 5. There are 16 residues in the CDR3. Looked up from germline, CDR1 is NNHDY and CDR2 is SYVADS. Extracted RNA was reverse transcribed, and the resulting cDNA served as sequencing template. The repertoire was sequenced with immunoSEQ multiplex PCR; TCRdb's copy has only in-frame clones and lacks some. This repertoire holds around 110,000 clones, and none appear only once. This clone has only a few counts. The genes are named according to mouse. Read data end 4 residues before the CDR3 end; the end is taken from the germline J gene.

Sequencing was performed on lesional skin. The chain has TRBV13-3 and TRBJ2-1, with TRBD2 matching 8 bases. The receptor was derived from a C3H/HeJ mouse with alopecia areata. This mouse strain has H2-k as its MHC haplotype. This CDR3 is CASSDSGGAYYAEQFF. CDR3 DNA (partial): TGTGCCAGCAGTGATTCCGGGGGGGCGTACTATGCT.